Below, one T cell receptor (beta chain) is given with its context. What it recognizes is unknown. Profiling relied on immunoSEQ multiplex PCR, and the TCRdb table lists in-frame clones only, not all of them. The sample consists of 3,500 to 5,500 clones, 40% to 60% of them appearing once. Cocultured for 6 to 7 days at 37°C were the mixed lymphocyte reaction cells. These data belong to a study of siplizumab effects on memory and regulatory T cells. Per germline, CDR1 MNHNY and CDR2 SVGAGI (reference sequence). CDR3 length: 14 residues. J gave up 3 bases and V 6 bases, and 4 bases lay outside the gene matches.

The sample consisted of CFSE-low (dividing) CD4+ T cells sorted from an allogeneic mixed lymphocyte reaction. This sequence joins TRBV6-6 and TRBJ1-5; TRBD1 aligns across 8 bases. The TCR originated in a human donor in good health; the cells came from an allogeneic mixed lymphocyte reaction. Some clones in this sample may be carry-over from other donors' samples. CDR3 protein: CASRPGQANQPQHF. The CDR3 bases are TGTGCCAGCAGACCGGGACAGGCCAATCAGCCCCAGCATTTT.